A single sample is the source of the 29 T cell receptor beta chains below, sequenced in a study of blood T cell repertoires in COVID-19. Sequenced by immunoSEQ multiplex PCR; TCRdb stores in-frame clones only, minus some. The data show tens of thousands of clones, approximately 89% seen once. The specimen was peripheral blood. These receptors came from a man in his forties or fifties with active COVID-19.

This clone has just a few counts. This rearrangement joins TRBV7-2 to TRBJ2-2; tentatively, D is TRBD2 (6 bases). Trimming removed 2 bases at V and 3 bases at J, with 7 bases between. CDR3 size: 14 residues. In germline, CDR1 is SGHTA, CDR2 FQGNSA. The CDR3 bases are TGTGCCAGCAGCTTAACGGGAGACACCGGGGAGCTGTTTTTT. It is translated as CASSLTGDTGELFF.

The V and J genes are TRBV9 and TRBJ2-1; tentative D call: TRBD2 (5 bases). This CDR3 spans 16 amino acids. Germline V gene sequence: CDR1 SGDLS, CDR2 YYNGEE. The V gene lost 4 bases and the J gene lost 2 bases, with 16 bases spanning the gap. The CDR3, as DNA: TGTGCCAGCAGCCCACCAGGTGCGGGCACCTACAATGAGCAGTTCTTC. Its protein product is CASSPPGAGTYNEQFF.

The chain links TRBV5-6 to TRBJ2-5; no firm D call. The length of the CDR3 is 15 residues. Germline V gene sequence: CDR1 SGHDT, CDR2 YYEEEE. V was clipped by 4 bases and J by 0 bases, with 13 bases between them. The CDR3 spells CASSPVGPYQETQYF. The CDR3 DNA reads TGTGCCAGCAGCCCGGTCGGTCCGTACCAAGAGACCCAGTACTTC.

This clone was seen a few times. The rearrangement joins TRBV7-9 to TRBJ1-3, with a possible D match to TRBD1 (6 bases). V lost 2 bases and J lost 4, with 9 bases in between. The CDR3 has 14 residues. Germline V gene data show CDR1 as SEHNR and CDR2 as FQNEAQ (reference sequence). CDR3 amino acids: CASSLMGAGNTIYF. Here the CDR3 DNA reads TGTGCCAGCAGCTTAATGGGGGCAGGAAACACCATATATTTT.

This chain uses TRBV7-2 with TRBJ2-1; TRBD1 aligns across 8 bases. The ends lost 2 bases at V and 2 bases at J; junction bases unmatched: 5. Germline V gene data show CDR1 as SGHTA and CDR2 as FQGNSA. The CDR3 spans 16 residues. CDR3 amino acids: CASSLQQGATYNEQFF. As DNA, the CDR3 is TGTGCCAGCAGCTTACAGCAGGGGGCCACCTACAATGAGCAGTTCTTC.

The genes are TRBV7-2 and TRBJ2-7; tentative D call: TRBD1 (6 bases). The CDR3 sequence is 15 residues long. CDR1 and CDR2 from the germline V gene are SGHTA and FQGNSA. The V and J ends lost 4 bases and 0 bases respectively, with 13 bases between them. The CDR3 loop is CASSSETGASYEQYF. CDR3 coding DNA: TGTGCCAGCAGCTCCGAGACAGGCGCCTCCTACGAGCAGTACTTC.

J is TRBJ1-2 and V is TRBV18; D gene uncertain. This CDR3 has 14 residues. Germline assignment: CDR1 KGHSH and CDR2 LQKENI. Trimming pared 1 base from V and 6 bases from J, leaving 12 bases between. The CDR3, as DNA: TGTGCCAGCTCACCACTTGCCCGGTCTCATGGCTACACCTTC. This codes for CASSPLARSHGYTF.

V usage is TRBV4-3 and J usage is TRBJ2-2; the match to TRBD1 covers 8 bases. Germline values: CDR1 LGHNA, CDR2 YSLEER. Unmatched junction bases numbered 5, after V lost 1 base and J lost 4 bases. The CDR3 runs to 16 residues. CDR3 region: CASSQVGQGSTGELFF. The DNA for the CDR3 is TGCGCCAGCAGCCAAGTTGGACAGGGCAGCACCGGGGAGCTGTTTTTT.

The chain joins TRBV11-2 to TRBJ2-1; 11 bases match TRBD2. There are 16 residues in the CDR3. The germline gives CDR1 SGHAT, CDR2 FQNNGV. Losses at the gene ends were 5 bases for V and 4 bases for J; bases not matched to a gene: 7. The CDR3 coding sequence is TGTGCCAGCAGCCCCCGACTAGCGGGAATGTACAATGAGCAGTTCTTC. It specifies CASSPRLAGMYNEQFF.

This chain links TRBV5-4 with TRBJ2-7, with D tentatively TRBD2 (7 bases). Deletions cut 6 bases from V and 2 bases from J, with 18 bases between. The CDR3 is 15 amino acids. CDR1 SGHNT and CDR2 YYREEE come from the germline V gene (reference sequence). The CDR3 is CASTDRGGTTYEQYF. In DNA form, the CDR3 reads TGTGCCAGCACCGATAGGGGGGGGACTACCTACGAGCAGTACTTC. Filled out from reference TRBV5-4 and TRBJ2-7, the complete variable domain reads ETGVTQSPTHLIKTRGQQVTLRCSSQSGHNTVSWYQQALGQGPQFIFQYYREEENGRGNFPPRFSGLQFPNYSSELNVNALELDDSALYLCASTDRGGTTYEQYFGPGTRLTVT.

The V call is TRBV19, the J call TRBJ1-1, with 8 bases aligning to TRBD1. Germline values: CDR1 LNHDA, CDR2 SQIVND (reference sequence). This CDR3 has 15 amino acids. V lost 4 bases, J lost 0 bases, and 4 bases stayed unmatched. CDR3 coding DNA: TGTGCCAGTAGTACGGGACAGGCTATGAACACTGAAGCTTTCTTT. Protein product: CASSTGQAMNTEAFF.

The gene calls are TRBV28 and TRBJ1-2; 8 bases match TRBD1. Germline V lookup: CDR1 MDHEN, CDR2 SYDVKM. Germline trimming cut 1 base from V and 5 bases from J; bases unmatched to any gene: 9. CDR3 size: 16 residues. CDR3 amino acids: CASSLLSRQGPYGYTF. DNA for the CDR3: TGTGCCAGCAGTTTATTATCCAGACAGGGGCCATATGGCTACACCTTC.

This chain connects TRBV2 to TRBJ2-7, with 7 positions matching TRBD2. The V gene end was trimmed by 4 bases and the J gene end by 3 bases; junction bases not matched to a gene: 9. The length of the CDR3 is 15 residues. Germline V gives CDR1 SNHLY, CDR2 FYNNEI. CDR3 bases: TGTGCCAGCAGTGGCGGCCTAGCGGCGTTCTACGAGCAGTACTTC. This encodes CASSGGLAAFYEQYF.

The chain is built from TRBV5-5 and TRBJ2-1, with unresolved D. The CDR3 is made up of 13 amino acids. The V end was cut by 4 bases, the J end by 6 bases, with 11 bases between. CDR1 SGHKS and CDR2 YYEKEE come from the germline V gene (reference sequence). This CDR3 is CASSPGWANEQFF. The CDR3 DNA follows: TGTGCCAGCAGCCCTGGGTGGGCCAATGAGCAGTTCTTC.

This sequence joins TRBV7-9 and TRBJ1-1; 8 nucleotides match TRBD1. The CDR3 runs to 15 residues. V lost 5 bases and J lost 0; bases outside the gene matches: 5. Germline V gives CDR1 SEHNR, CDR2 FQNEAQ (reference sequence). DNA for the CDR3: TGTGCCAGCAGCGCGAGACAGGGGATGAACACTGAAGCTTTCTTT. It is translated as CASSARQGMNTEAFF.

The table lists this clone with a count of one. The chain combines TRBV7-2 with TRBJ1-1; TRBD1 agrees at 10 bases. This CDR3 is built from 14 residues. The trim removed 6 bases at V and 5 bases at J, leaving 6 bases unmatched. In germline, CDR1 is SGHTA, CDR2 FQGNSA. The DNA of the CDR3 is TGTGCCAGCAGTACGGACAGGGGGTCTACTGAAGCTTTCTTT. Translation: CASSTDRGSTEAFF.

This clone has only one observation. The rearrangement links TRBV4-1 to TRBJ1-6, with a tentative D call TRBD1 (5 bases). Trimming stripped 1 base from V and 4 bases from J, with 5 bases between. Germline loops: CDR1 MGHRA, CDR2 YSYEKL. The CDR3 has 14 residues. CDR3 loop: CASSQGQYNSPLHF. The CDR3 DNA reads TGCGCCAGCAGCCAAGGACAGTATAATTCACCCCTCCACTTT.

This chain joins TRBV6-5 and TRBJ1-2; a possible D gene is TRBD1 (5 bases). The CDR3 runs 14 residues. Germline CDR1 MNHEY, CDR2 SVGAGI. Trimming took 11 bases from V and 5 from J, leaving 21 bases between them. Written as DNA, the CDR3 is TGTGCCGGAACAGGAAGCAGGCTTCGATATGGCTACACCTTC. This sequence encodes CAGTGSRLRYGYTF.

This clone was observed once. This chain uses TRBV5-5 with TRBJ2-3; 9 bases map to TRBD1. Germline V gene lookup returns CDR1 SGHKS and CDR2 YYEKEE (reference sequence). This CDR3 region has 16 residues. J lost 1 base, V lost 4 bases, and 7 bases had no gene match. CDR3 protein: CASSPWTGDGTDTQYF. The DNA of the CDR3 is TGTGCCAGCAGCCCCTGGACAGGGGATGGCACAGATACGCAGTATTTT.

This chain links TRBV11-2 with TRBJ2-1; the match to TRBD1 covers 11 bases. The CDR3 runs 15 residues. The germline CDR1 and CDR2 sequences are SGHAT and FQNNGV. J gave up 10 bases and V 6 bases, and 11 bases lay outside the gene matches. CDR3 DNA: TGTGCCAGCAGGCCCGCGGACAGGGGGCGGGGAGAGCAGTTCTTC. Translating it yields CASRPADRGRGEQFF.

V and J are TRBV4-1 and TRBJ2-7; TRBD2 matches 8 bases. The germline V gene has CDR1 MGHRA and CDR2 YSYEKL. With V trimmed by 0 bases and J by 4 bases, 8 bases remained unmatched. The length of the CDR3 is 16 residues. CDR3 sequence: CASSQDPQREQYEQYF. The DNA of the CDR3 is TGCGCCAGCAGCCAAGATCCCCAGCGGGAGCAATACGAGCAGTACTTC.

The chain links TRBV7-8 to TRBJ1-1; D not certain. The V end lost 3 bases, the J end lost 4 bases, and 15 bases lay between the germline ends. The CDR3 totals 15 residues. Germline CDR1 is SGHVS and CDR2 is FQNEAQ. CDR3 nucleotide sequence: TGTGCCAGCAGCTTTGGTGGAGGGTCAACCACTGAAGCTTTCTTT. Translation gives CASSFGGGSTTEAFF.

This clone came up once. Other DNA sequences within the sample encode an identical CDR3. This chain uses TRBV28 with TRBJ2-7, with a weak D call TRBD1 (6 bases). CDR3 length: 12 amino acids. The germline CDR1 and CDR2 sequences are MDHEN and SYDVKM. V was shortened by 6 bases and J by 4 bases, with 10 bases between the two germline ends. DNA of the CDR3: TGTGCCAGCAGCCGAGGGGGTTACGAGCAGTACTTC. Protein sequence: CASSRGGYEQYF.

This chain links TRBV29-1 with TRBJ1-1; weak D call: TRBD1 (5 bases). CDR3 length: 15 residues. From germline, CDR1 is SQVTM and CDR2 ANQGSEA. The germline V and J ends were trimmed by 2 bases and 4 bases, with 17 bases remaining between them. CDR3 residues: CSVEQHGGFGTEAFF. CDR3 DNA: TGCAGCGTTGAACAACATGGGGGGTTTGGCACTGAAGCTTTCTTT.

This clone was observed a few times. The chain carries TRBV19 and TRBJ1-6; a possible D gene is TRBD1 (5 bases). V shed 10 bases and J shed 0 bases, with 13 bases lying between them. The CDR3 contains 15 residues. The germline V gene encodes CDR1 LNHDA and CDR2 SQIVND (reference sequence). The CDR3 here is CATGRGPSYNSPLHF. The CDR3 coding sequence is TGTGCCACAGGGAGGGGCCCCTCCTATAATTCACCCCTCCACTTT.

V and J are TRBV19 and TRBJ2-5; 9 bases are shared with TRBD1. V dropped 1 base and J dropped 4; count of bases not matched to a gene: 4. The CDR3 totals 15 residues. Germline V lookup: CDR1 LNHDA, CDR2 SQIVND (reference sequence). As DNA, the CDR3 is TGTGCCAGTAGTATAGGACTGACAGGGGGAGAGACCCAGTACTTC. This sequence encodes CASSIGLTGGETQYF.

The chain carries TRBV7-9 and TRBJ1-5; D gene ambiguous. This CDR3 contains 16 residues. Per germline, CDR1 SEHNR and CDR2 FQNEAQ (reference sequence). V was trimmed by 6 bases and J by 0 bases, leaving 15 bases between them. CDR3 DNA: TGTGCCAGCAGTCGGGGAACCCGGACTAGCAATCAGCCCCAGCATTTT. This gives the protein CASSRGTRTSNQPQHF.

The chain has TRBV6-5 and TRBJ1-1; D is possibly TRBD1 (6 bases). With 6 bases removed from V and 12 bases from J, the gap between germline ends came to 17 bases. Germline CDR1 reads MNHEY; CDR2 reads SVGAGI. CDR3 length: 12 residues. The CDR3 nucleotides read TGTGCCAGCAGCACTTTGACAGGCGGGTCTTTCTTT. This translates into CASSTLTGGSFF.

The genes are TRBV28 and TRBJ2-3; possibly TRBD2 for D (6 bases). Trimming shortened V by 6 bases and J by 6 bases, and 19 bases separated the two germline ends. The CDR3 extends over 15 amino acids. Germline V gene data show CDR1 as MDHEN and CDR2 as SYDVKM. The CDR3 DNA reads as TGTGCCAGCAGCTCTCACCCTTCTAGCGCCGATACGCAGTATTTT. This sequence encodes CASSSHPSSADTQYF.